These T cell receptor beta chains were read from a single sample in a study of vaccination and CD4 T cells after COVID-19. Antigens of these TCRs are unknown. TCRdb passed the PCR reads through MiXCR, listing each CDR3 protein once. The sample lists about 10,000 distinct CDR3 sequences, around 59% occurring once. Input material: CD4+ T cells from blood, cultured in vitro. These TCRs come from a human donor who had recovered from COVID-19. Both conserved end residues are part of each CDR3. Each record gives: clone size, V gene, J gene, D gene, CDR3 DNA, CDR3 protein. A D gene is named only where the DNA matches it firmly. Size is stated for part of the rows, as once, few or many counts, or as a class when the clone is expanded.

clone size: NA
V gene: TRBV21-1
J gene: TRBJ2-7
D gene: NA
CDR3 DNA: TGTGCCAGCAGCAAAGACAGGACAAACTACGAGCAGTACTTC
CDR3 protein: CASSKDRTNYEQYF

clone size: few
V gene: TRBV30
J gene: TRBJ1-5
D gene: NA
CDR3 DNA: TGTGCCTGGAGTGTACGGGGGGCGCGGGCACAGCCCCAGCATTTT
CDR3 protein: CAWSVRGARAQPQHF

clone size: few
V gene: TRBV5-1
J gene: TRBJ2-1
D gene: NA
CDR3 DNA: TGCGCCAGCAGCTTGAACGCGGGACGCGGGAACAATGAGCAGTTCTTC
CDR3 protein: CASSLNAGRGNNEQFF

clone size: NA
V gene: TRBV28
J gene: TRBJ2-7
D gene: TRBD1
CDR3 DNA: TGTGCCACCGCGGACAGGGGGCGCGTTGCCGGCTACGAGCAGTACTTC
CDR3 protein: CATADRGRVAGYEQYF

clone size: few
V gene: TRBV12-3/TRBV12-4
J gene: TRBJ1-5
D gene: NA
CDR3 DNA: TGTGCCAGCAGTGGGGGGGCGCGGGGTCAGCCCCAGCATTTT
CDR3 protein: CASSGGARGQPQHF

clone size: once
V gene: TRBV7-9
J gene: TRBJ2-7
D gene: NA
CDR3 DNA: TGTGCCAGCAGCCCCCGAGGGGAAGTCGACGAGCAGTACTTC
CDR3 protein: CASSPRGEVDEQYF

clone size: few
V gene: TRBV7-2
J gene: TRBJ1-2
D gene: TRBD1
CDR3 DNA: TGTGCCAGCAGGCCGACAGGGGGCGGAATTTACGGCTACACCTTC
CDR3 protein: CASRPTGGGIYGYTF

clone size: NA
V gene: TRBV6-5
J gene: TRBJ2-7
D gene: TRBD1
CDR3 DNA: TGTGCCAGCAGTTCGAACCCCGGGACAGGGGAGCAGTACTTC
CDR3 protein: CASSSNPGTGEQYF

clone size: NA
V gene: TRBV6-1
J gene: TRBJ1-3
D gene: NA
CDR3 DNA: TGTGCCAGCAGTGCTAGCCCTGGGGGCCCCTCTGGAAACACCATATATTTT
CDR3 protein: CASSASPGGPSGNTIYF

clone size: NA
V gene: TRBV19
J gene: TRBJ1-2
D gene: TRBD1
CDR3 DNA: TGTGCCAGTAGCGACAGGGGGCAGAATGGCTACACCTTC
CDR3 protein: CASSDRGQNGYTF

clone size: NA
V gene: TRBV15
J gene: TRBJ1-1
D gene: NA
CDR3 DNA: TGTGCCACCAGCAGAGGCAGCAAGAACACTGAAGCTTTCTTT
CDR3 protein: CATSRGSKNTEAFF

clone size: NA
V gene: TRBV20-1
J gene: TRBJ1-1
D gene: TRBD1
CDR3 DNA: TGCAGTGCTAGAAAGGGACAGTGGAACACTGAAGCTTTCTTT
CDR3 protein: CSARKGQWNTEAFF

clone size: NA
V gene: TRBV7-2
J gene: TRBJ1-1
D gene: TRBD1
CDR3 DNA: TGTGCCAGCAGACCAACCACAGGGGCGAACACTGAAGCTTTCTTT
CDR3 protein: CASRPTTGANTEAFF

clone size: NA
V gene: TRBV5-1
J gene: TRBJ1-1
D gene: TRBD1
CDR3 DNA: TGCGCCAGCAGCGTGAGACAGGGGGCACTGAACACTGAAGCTTTCTTT
CDR3 protein: CASSVRQGALNTEAFF

clone size: NA
V gene: TRBV5-4
J gene: TRBJ2-5
D gene: NA
CDR3 DNA: TGTGCCAGCAGACAAGGACAGCAAGAGACCCAGTACTTC
CDR3 protein: CASRQGQQETQYF

clone size: NA
V gene: TRBV4-1
J gene: TRBJ2-3
D gene: TRBD2
CDR3 DNA: TGCGCCAGCAGCCAAGATGGGACTAGCGGGAGGTCAGATACGCAGTATTTT
CDR3 protein: CASSQDGTSGRSDTQYF

clone size: NA
V gene: TRBV20-1
J gene: TRBJ1-2
D gene: NA
CDR3 DNA: TGCAGTGCTAGAGAACCAGGGGCGCGGTATGGCTACACCTTC
CDR3 protein: CSAREPGARYGYTF

clone size: NA
V gene: TRBV6-5
J gene: TRBJ2-5
D gene: NA
CDR3 DNA: TGTGCCAGCAGTTACCCTGAGACGAGGACCCAGTACTTC
CDR3 protein: CASSYPETRTQYF

clone size: NA
V gene: TRBV6-2/TRBV6-3
J gene: TRBJ2-7
D gene: NA
CDR3 DNA: TGTGCCAGCAGTCCGACAGCCTCCTACGAGCAGTACTTC
CDR3 protein: CASSPTASYEQYF

clone size: few
V gene: TRBV6-1
J gene: TRBJ1-2
D gene: NA
CDR3 DNA: TGTGCCAGCAGGTCTCACAGGTCAGGGAACTATGGCTACACCTTC
CDR3 protein: CASRSHRSGNYGYTF

clone size: NA
V gene: TRBV5-1
J gene: TRBJ2-7
D gene: TRBD1
CDR3 DNA: TGCGCCAGCAGCGGCCGACAGGGGGGCTACGAGCAGTACTTC
CDR3 protein: CASSGRQGGYEQYF

clone size: NA
V gene: TRBV7-2
J gene: TRBJ2-4
D gene: NA
CDR3 DNA: TGTGCCAGCAGCCCGAGGGGCAAAAACATTCAGTACTTC
CDR3 protein: CASSPRGKNIQYF

clone size: NA
V gene: TRBV20-1
J gene: TRBJ1-2
D gene: TRBD1
CDR3 DNA: TGCAGTGCTCCGGACAGGCTTAACTATGGCTACACCTTC
CDR3 protein: CSAPDRLNYGYTF

clone size: few
V gene: TRBV24-1
J gene: TRBJ1-5
D gene: NA
CDR3 DNA: TGTGCCACCAGTGACCGAGACAAGTCTAATCAGCCCCAGCATTTT
CDR3 protein: CATSDRDKSNQPQHF

clone size: once
V gene: TRBV6-1
J gene: TRBJ2-3
D gene: TRBD1
CDR3 DNA: TGTGCCAGCAGTACCGGGGACAGGGTCGGCACAGATACGCAGTATTTT
CDR3 protein: CASSTGDRVGTDTQYF

clone size: NA
V gene: TRBV20-1
J gene: TRBJ2-1
D gene: TRBD2
CDR3 DNA: TGCAGTGGGACCCTAGCGGGAGACGAGCAGTTCTTC
CDR3 protein: CSGTLAGDEQFF

clone size: few
V gene: TRBV7-3
J gene: TRBJ2-5
D gene: NA
CDR3 DNA: TGTGCCAGCAGCTTAAGTCCGGCTGCGGAGACCCAGTACTTC
CDR3 protein: CASSLSPAAETQYF

clone size: few
V gene: TRBV6-5
J gene: TRBJ1-5
D gene: NA
CDR3 DNA: TGTGCCAGCAGTTACGCCCCGGGTCAGCCCCAGCATTTT
CDR3 protein: CASSYAPGQPQHF

clone size: NA
V gene: TRBV12-3/TRBV12-4
J gene: TRBJ2-5
D gene: NA
CDR3 DNA: TGTGCCAGCACCTATGGGGGCCTCTTGTCGACCCAGTACTTC
CDR3 protein: CASTYGGLLSTQYF

clone size: few
V gene: TRBV27
J gene: TRBJ1-1
D gene: NA
CDR3 DNA: TGTGCCAGCAGTTCGGCGGCTCACACTGAAGCTTTCTTT
CDR3 protein: CASSSAAHTEAFF

clone size: NA
V gene: TRBV6-5
J gene: TRBJ2-3
D gene: NA
CDR3 DNA: TGTGCCAGCAGTTACGTTGGGGGGCCAAGCACAGATACGCAGTATTTT
CDR3 protein: CASSYVGGPSTDTQYF

clone size: NA
V gene: TRBV6-5
J gene: TRBJ2-2
D gene: NA
CDR3 DNA: TGTGCCAGCAGTTACTCGGGAGACAGCCCGGTCGGGGAGCTGTTTTTT
CDR3 protein: CASSYSGDSPVGELFF

clone size: NA
V gene: TRBV20-1
J gene: TRBJ2-7
D gene: NA
CDR3 DNA: TGCAGTGCTAGAGAATCTCCCTACGAGCAGTACTTC
CDR3 protein: CSARESPYEQYF

clone size: NA
V gene: TRBV2
J gene: TRBJ1-2
D gene: NA
CDR3 DNA: TGTGCCAGCACCCCCAGGACCGGGGGCTACACCTTC
CDR3 protein: CASTPRTGGYTF

clone size: NA
V gene: TRBV12-3/TRBV12-4
J gene: TRBJ2-1
D gene: NA
CDR3 DNA: TGTGCCAGCAGTTTAGAATTGAGCAGGGGTACCTACAATGAGCAGTTCTTC
CDR3 protein: CASSLELSRGTYNEQFF

clone size: NA
V gene: TRBV18
J gene: TRBJ1-1
D gene: TRBD1
CDR3 DNA: TGTGCCAGCTCACCACCCCGACAGGGCAACACTGAAGCTTTCTTT
CDR3 protein: CASSPPRQGNTEAFF

clone size: NA
V gene: TRBV6-1
J gene: TRBJ2-3
D gene: NA
CDR3 DNA: TGTGCCAGCAGTCCCCCGGGGGGCGGTTCAGATACGCAGTATTTT
CDR3 protein: CASSPPGGGSDTQYF

clone size: NA
V gene: TRBV7-8
J gene: TRBJ1-4
D gene: NA
CDR3 DNA: TGTGCCAGCAGCTTAGGGGGCGTCGGTAATGAAAAACTGTTTTTT
CDR3 protein: CASSLGGVGNEKLFF

clone size: NA
V gene: TRBV4-3
J gene: TRBJ2-5
D gene: TRBD2
CDR3 DNA: TGCACCAGCAGCCCCTCGACTAGCGGGGGGGCCGGTGAGACCCAGTACTTC
CDR3 protein: CTSSPSTSGGAGETQYF

clone size: few
V gene: TRBV24-1
J gene: TRBJ2-7
D gene: NA
CDR3 DNA: TGTGCCACCAGTGACGCCGGGAGCGGCCTTTCCTCCTACGAGCAGTACTTC
CDR3 protein: CATSDAGSGLSSYEQYF

clone size: NA
V gene: TRBV6-1
J gene: TRBJ2-7
D gene: NA
CDR3 DNA: TGTGCCAGCAGCTGGGGGAACGAGCAGTACTTC
CDR3 protein: CASSWGNEQYF

clone size: NA
V gene: TRBV11-1
J gene: TRBJ2-7
D gene: NA
CDR3 DNA: TGTGCCAGCAGCTCAACCATGACAGAACTTTCGACCTACGAGCAGTACTTC
CDR3 protein: CASSSTMTELSTYEQYF

clone size: once
V gene: TRBV20-1
J gene: TRBJ2-1
D gene: NA
CDR3 DNA: TGCAGTGCTAGAGGACCGGGGACCACTTACAATGAGCAGTTCTTC
CDR3 protein: CSARGPGTTYNEQFF

clone size: NA
V gene: TRBV19
J gene: TRBJ2-5
D gene: NA
CDR3 DNA: TGTGCCAGTAGTATTGTATTCCAAGAGACCCAGTACTTC
CDR3 protein: CASSIVFQETQYF

clone size: few
V gene: TRBV27
J gene: TRBJ1-5
D gene: NA
CDR3 DNA: TGTGCCAGCAGCCTAGAGAGCAATCAGCCCCAGCATTTT
CDR3 protein: CASSLESNQPQHF

clone size: few
V gene: TRBV6-2/TRBV6-3
J gene: TRBJ1-1
D gene: NA
CDR3 DNA: TGTGCCAGCAGTTACCCAAACACTGAAGCTTTCTTT
CDR3 protein: CASSYPNTEAFF

clone size: NA
V gene: TRBV19
J gene: TRBJ1-1
D gene: NA
CDR3 DNA: TGTGCCAGTAGCAGCCCAGGGTGGGACGCTGAAGCTTTCTTT
CDR3 protein: CASSSPGWDAEAFF

clone size: NA
V gene: TRBV2
J gene: TRBJ1-6
D gene: TRBD1
CDR3 DNA: TGTGCCAGCCGCGACAGGGCGAACTCCTATAATTCACCCCTCCACTTT
CDR3 protein: CASRDRANSYNSPLHF

clone size: NA
V gene: TRBV12-3/TRBV12-4
J gene: TRBJ1-2
D gene: TRBD1
CDR3 DNA: TGTGCCAGCATCCGAGGACAGGGCTATGGCTACACCTTC
CDR3 protein: CASIRGQGYGYTF

clone size: NA
V gene: TRBV6-5
J gene: TRBJ2-2
D gene: NA
CDR3 DNA: TGTGCCAGCAGTTACAACGGGAAACGGAACACCGGGGAGCTGTTTTTT
CDR3 protein: CASSYNGKRNTGELFF

clone size: few
V gene: TRBV20-1
J gene: TRBJ1-1
D gene: TRBD1
CDR3 DNA: TGCAGTGCTAGTTTGTCAGGGGGGTTTAACACTGAAGCTTTCTTT
CDR3 protein: CSASLSGGFNTEAFF

clone size: NA
V gene: TRBV19
J gene: TRBJ2-5
D gene: TRBD1
CDR3 DNA: TGTGCCAGTTCCGGGACAGGGGTGGGTGAGACCCAGTACTTC
CDR3 protein: CASSGTGVGETQYF

clone size: NA
V gene: TRBV6-5
J gene: TRBJ2-1
D gene: TRBD2
CDR3 DNA: TGTGCCAGCAGTTACTACCTAGCGGGAGGCAATGAGCAGTTCTTC
CDR3 protein: CASSYYLAGGNEQFF

clone size: NA
V gene: TRBV7-2
J gene: TRBJ1-1
D gene: NA
CDR3 DNA: TGTGCCAGTACCCCGTCACGGTTGAACACTGAAGCTTTCTTT
CDR3 protein: CASTPSRLNTEAFF

clone size: NA
V gene: TRBV6-2/TRBV6-3
J gene: TRBJ1-6
D gene: NA
CDR3 DNA: TGTGCCAGCAGCGAGGGGTATTCACCCCTCCACTTT
CDR3 protein: CASSEGYSPLHF

clone size: few
V gene: TRBV20-1
J gene: TRBJ1-5
D gene: TRBD1
CDR3 DNA: TGCAGTGCTAGAGCCGGGACAGGAGGGCAGCCCCAGCATTTT
CDR3 protein: CSARAGTGGQPQHF

clone size: NA
V gene: TRBV29-1
J gene: TRBJ1-1
D gene: NA
CDR3 DNA: TGCAGCGTTGAAGAAGAAGAGCTTTTGGCTTTCTTT
CDR3 protein: CSVEEEELLAFF

clone size: NA
V gene: TRBV4-2
J gene: TRBJ1-3
D gene: NA
CDR3 DNA: TGTGCCAGCAGCCAACGACTCCCGATTGGAAACACCATATATTTT
CDR3 protein: CASSQRLPIGNTIYF

clone size: few
V gene: TRBV20-1
J gene: TRBJ1-2
D gene: NA
CDR3 DNA: TGCAGTGCTAGGGCAGGGGCCCAGGGTGGCTACACCTTC
CDR3 protein: CSARAGAQGGYTF

clone size: NA
V gene: TRBV6-5
J gene: TRBJ1-1
D gene: NA
CDR3 DNA: TGTGCCAGCAGTTACTCGGCCGGTCTGAGCACTGAAGCTTTCTTT
CDR3 protein: CASSYSAGLSTEAFF